This T cell receptor beta chain was documented in a study of T-cell reconstitution after alpha-beta-depleted transplantation in children. Whole-study results and caveats: Some patients' high day-60 TCRbeta diversity was attributed to recipient cells surviving conditioning. Reports say that about two months after transplant, the alpha-beta T cells came out of several hundred graft clones that had expanded. T-cell numbers and diversity, one year after transplant, stemmed largely from T cells that were newly produced.

CDR1 and CDR2 (germline): SGHNT, YYREEE (reference sequence). The CDR3 spans 13 residues. Trimming removed 2 bases from V and 2 bases from J, with 8 bases in between. Unique molecular identifiers featured in how the TCRbeta library was prepared. One entry per CDR3 protein results from TCRdb running MiXCR on the PCR reads. The data contain nearly 9,500 distinct CDR3 sequences, approximately 13% of them singletons. This clonotype was detected many times. Antigen specificity is unknown. Specimen: PBMCs, mostly from graft donor cells, collected 60 days after TCRalphabeta/CD19-depleted stem cell transplant. The TCR was taken from a male patient between 5 and 17 years old who had a stem cell transplant for acute lymphoblastic leukemia, so the T cells may come from the graft donor. J is TRBJ2-7 and V is TRBV5-4, with a possible D match to TRBD1 (5 bases). The CDR3 sequence: CASSLQATYEQYF. In DNA form, the CDR3 reads TGTGCCAGCAGCTTACAGGCCACCTACGAGCAGTACTTC.